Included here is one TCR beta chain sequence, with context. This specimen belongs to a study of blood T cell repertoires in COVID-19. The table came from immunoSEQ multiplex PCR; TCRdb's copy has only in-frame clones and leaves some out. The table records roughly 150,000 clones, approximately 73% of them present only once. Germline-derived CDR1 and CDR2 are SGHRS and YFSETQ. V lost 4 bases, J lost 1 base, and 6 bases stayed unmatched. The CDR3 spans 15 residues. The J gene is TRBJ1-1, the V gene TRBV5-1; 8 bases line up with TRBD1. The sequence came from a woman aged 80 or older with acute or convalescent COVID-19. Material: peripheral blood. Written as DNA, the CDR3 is TGCGCCAGCAGCAGGGACAGGCGGGAGAACACTGAAGCTTTCTTT. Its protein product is CASSRDRRENTEAFF. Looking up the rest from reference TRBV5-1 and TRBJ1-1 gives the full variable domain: KAGVTQTPRYLIKTRGQQVTLSCSPISGHRSVSWYQQTPGQGLQFLFEYFSETQRNKGNFPGRFSGRQFSNSRSEMNVSTLELGDSALYLCASSRDRRENTEAFFGQGTRLTVV.